This TCR beta chain was sequenced in a study of cytomegalovirus exposure and HLA in healthy donors. The PCR employed 60 Vbeta primers together with 13 Jbeta primers. Sequencing used immunoSEQ multiplex PCR; TCRdb keeps in-frame clones, though not all of them. The table lists approximately 150,000 clones, almost 85% of them singletons, with 3% to 3.5% in the top ten. This CDR3 has 14 amino acids. The germline gives CDR1 MNHEY, CDR2 SVGAGI. V gave up 4 bases and J gave up 2 bases, with 10 bases separating them. The chain carries TRBV6-5 and TRBJ2-3, with D possibly being TRBD1 (5 bases). The sequencing input was PBMCs. The origin of this receptor is a man younger than 30 in good health and CMV-seropositive. For the CDR3, the DNA is TGTGCCAGCAGTTTTGGGGCGGACACAGATACGCAGTATTTT. Protein: CASSFGADTDTQYF.